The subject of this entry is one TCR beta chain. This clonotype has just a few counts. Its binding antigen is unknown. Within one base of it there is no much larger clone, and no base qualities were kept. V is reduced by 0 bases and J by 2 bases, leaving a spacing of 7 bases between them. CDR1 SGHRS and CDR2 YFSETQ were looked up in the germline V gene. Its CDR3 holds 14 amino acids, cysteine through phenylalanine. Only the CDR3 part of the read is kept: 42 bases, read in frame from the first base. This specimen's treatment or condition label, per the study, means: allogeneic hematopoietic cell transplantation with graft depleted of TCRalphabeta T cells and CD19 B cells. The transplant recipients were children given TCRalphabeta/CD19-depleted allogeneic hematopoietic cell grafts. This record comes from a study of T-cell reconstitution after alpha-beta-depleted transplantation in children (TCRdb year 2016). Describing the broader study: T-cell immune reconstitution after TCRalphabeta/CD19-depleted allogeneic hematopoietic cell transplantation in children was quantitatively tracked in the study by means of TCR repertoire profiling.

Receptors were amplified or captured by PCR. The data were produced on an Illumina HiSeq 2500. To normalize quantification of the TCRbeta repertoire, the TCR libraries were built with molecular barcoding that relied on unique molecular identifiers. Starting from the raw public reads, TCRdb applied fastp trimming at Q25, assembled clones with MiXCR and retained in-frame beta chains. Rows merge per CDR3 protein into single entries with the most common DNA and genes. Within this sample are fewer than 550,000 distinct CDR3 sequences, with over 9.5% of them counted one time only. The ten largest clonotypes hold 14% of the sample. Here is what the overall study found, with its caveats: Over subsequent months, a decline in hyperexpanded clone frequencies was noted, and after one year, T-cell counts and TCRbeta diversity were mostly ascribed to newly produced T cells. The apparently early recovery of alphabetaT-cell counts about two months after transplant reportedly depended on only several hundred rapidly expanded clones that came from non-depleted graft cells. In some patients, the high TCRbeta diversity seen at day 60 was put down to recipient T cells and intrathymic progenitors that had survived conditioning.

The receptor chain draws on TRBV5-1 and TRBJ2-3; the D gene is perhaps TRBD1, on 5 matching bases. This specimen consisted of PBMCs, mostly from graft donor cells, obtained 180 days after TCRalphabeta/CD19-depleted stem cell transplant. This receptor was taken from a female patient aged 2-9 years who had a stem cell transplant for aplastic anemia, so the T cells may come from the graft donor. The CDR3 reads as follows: CASSLGQFTDTQYF. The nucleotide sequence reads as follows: TGCGCCAGCAGCTTGGGACAGTTCACAGATACGCAGTATTTT.